The 30 T cell receptor beta chains presented below share a single source sample, sequenced in a study of blood T cells in healthy people across ages. It was with a sample-barcoded 5' primer and a J-beta primer mix that a second PCR of about 6 to 12 cycles was run. TCRdb fed the 5' RACE reads into MiXCR, producing one record per CDR3 protein. The table includes more than 1,000,000 distinct CDR3 sequences, approximately 25% detected once. These data also formed part of another study, on T cells of mothers and their children.

The sample was blood. All receptors derive from a girl aged 2 to 10 in good health.

The sample holds a few counts of this clonotype. V is TRBV2 and J is TRBJ1-1; 9 nucleotides agree with TRBD1. The germline CDR1 and CDR2 sequences are SNHLY and FYNNEI. Trimming took 6 bases from V and 5 from J; bases not matched to a gene: 7. The CDR3 contains 14 residues. CDR3 sequence: CASSVGQGWTEAFF. In DNA, the CDR3 is TGTGCCAGCAGCGTGGGACAGGGATGGACTGAAGCTTTCTTT.

This chain uses TRBV20-1 with TRBJ2-1; D might be TRBD2 (6 bases). The CDR3 has 15 amino acids. Trimming removed 5 bases from V and 12 bases from J, with 26 bases in between. Germline V gene sequence: CDR1 DFQATT, CDR2 SNEGSKA (reference sequence). The CDR3: CSAEHRLVPGDGQFF. The CDR3 nucleotides are TGCAGTGCTGAGCACCGACTAGTTCCTGGTGATGGGCAGTTCTTC.

The chain is built from TRBV14 and TRBJ2-3; 11 nucleotides line up with TRBD2. The CDR3 runs 15 residues. Germline trimming cut 5 bases from V and 6 bases from J; bases unmatched to any gene: 7. Germline assignment: CDR1 SGHDN and CDR2 FVKESK. DNA of the CDR3: TGTGCCAGCAGCGGGACTAGCGGCCTCCGTGATACGCAGTATTTT. This translates into CASSGTSGLRDTQYF.

This clonotype was detected only a few times. V and J are TRBV7-2 and TRBJ2-1, with TRBD2 identical over 12 bases. The J segment lost 9 bases and the V segment lost 3 bases, leaving 9 bases of the junction unmatched. The germline CDR1 and CDR2 sequences are SGHTA and FQGNSA. CDR3 length: 16 amino acids. For the CDR3, the DNA is TGTGCCAGCAGCTTTCCGACTAGCGGGAGTAATTTTGAGCAGTTCTTC. This gives the protein CASSFPTSGSNFEQFF.

The J gene is TRBJ2-1, the V gene TRBV10-3; possibly TRBD1 or TRBD2 for D (5 bases each). Germline lookup yields CDR1 ENHRY and CDR2 SYGVKD. Trimming removed 6 bases from V and 7 bases from J, with 16 bases in between. This CDR3 region has 14 residues. Written as DNA, the CDR3 is TGTGCCATCAGAGCGACCGGGACCTTAAATGAGCAGTTCTTC. Translating it yields CAIRATGTLNEQFF.

This clonotype was detected a few times. This chain connects TRBV7-3 to TRBJ2-1; weak D call: TRBD2 (6 bases). The CDR3 spans 17 residues. The V end lost 5 bases, the J end lost 0 bases, and 17 bases lay between the germline ends. Per germline, CDR1 SGHTA and CDR2 FQGTGA. CDR3 DNA: TGTGCCAGCAGCGCTTGGGACTCCGTTACCTCCTACAATGAGCAGTTCTTC. It yields the protein CASSAWDSVTSYNEQFF.

This chain connects TRBV27 to TRBJ2-7; 9 bases are shared with TRBD1. Germline loops: CDR1 MNHEY, CDR2 SMNVEV (reference sequence). J lost 5 bases, V lost 6 bases, and 8 bases had no gene match. This CDR3 contains 14 residues. The CDR3: CASSPGTGFHEQYF. The CDR3, as DNA: TGTGCCAGCAGCCCCGGGACAGGGTTCCACGAGCAGTACTTC.

The V gene is TRBV7-2, the J gene TRBJ2-2, with 11 bases that match TRBD2. Trimming removed 5 bases from V and 7 bases from J; junction bases left unmatched: 6. CDR3 size: 15 residues. Germline assignment: CDR1 SGHTA and CDR2 FQGNSA. In DNA form, the CDR3 reads TGTGCCAGCAGCATACTAGCGGGGGAGAGCGGGGAGCTGTTTTTT. It is translated as CASSILAGESGELFF.

This sequence joins TRBV20-1 and TRBJ2-3; 10 bases match TRBD2. The length of the CDR3 is 16 residues. Trimming took 3 bases from V and 2 from J; bases not matched to a gene: 8. Germline CDR1 DFQATT, CDR2 SNEGSKA (reference sequence). The CDR3 reads CSASDSSGGITDTQYF. The CDR3 region has the DNA TGCAGTGCTAGTGATTCTAGCGGGGGAATCACAGATACGCAGTATTTT.

The V gene is TRBV9, the J gene TRBJ2-3, with 12 bases lining up with TRBD2. The germline V gene encodes CDR1 SGDLS and CDR2 YYNGEE. CDR3 length equals 16 residues. V lost 3 bases, J lost 4 bases, and 6 bases stayed unmatched. The CDR3 coding sequence is TGTGCCAGCAGCGGGCTAGCGGGAGGGCCCCCAGATACGCAGTATTTT. Amino acid sequence: CASSGLAGGPPDTQYF. Supplemented by reference TRBV9 and TRBJ2-3, the full variable domain reads DSGVTQTPKHLITATGQRVTLRCSPRSGDLSVYWYQQSLDQGLQFLIQYYNGEERAKGNILERFSAQQFPDLHSELNLSSLELGDSALYFCASSGLAGGPPDTQYFGPGTRLTVL.

The chain links TRBV7-3 to TRBJ2-3; TRBD2 matches 11 bases. The junction had 8 bases not matched to a gene; V was cut back by 5 bases and J by 4 bases. The CDR3 is 16 amino acids. Germline CDR1 reads SGHTA; CDR2 reads FQGTGA. CDR3 bases: TGTGCCAGCAGCCCACTAGCGGGAGACATTGCAGATACGCAGTATTTT. Residues: CASSPLAGDIADTQYF.

The chain links TRBV11-2 to TRBJ2-2, with D possibly TRBD1 on 5 matching bases. V was cut by 1 base and J by 8 bases, with 14 bases left in between. In germline, CDR1 is SGHAT, CDR2 FQNNGV. This CDR3 is built from 15 residues. For the CDR3, the DNA is TGTGCCAGCAGCTTAGCCTGGCAGGGCGGTGGGGAGCTGTTTTTT. Its protein product is CASSLAWQGGGELFF.

This CDR3 reads CSVEDQRGGNTIYF. As DNA, the CDR3 is TGCAGCGTTGAAGACCAGCGAGGTGGAAACACCATATATTTT. The chain links TRBV29-1 to TRBJ1-3, with D uncertain. Trimming left V 0 bases short and J 3 bases short, with 9 bases between. Germline lookup yields CDR1 SQVTM and CDR2 ANQGSEA. The CDR3 contains 14 residues.

The V and J genes are TRBV29-1 and TRBJ1-4; D remains ambiguous. Germline CDR1 reads SQVTM; CDR2 reads ANQGSEA. V gave up 3 bases and J gave up 8 bases, with 7 bases separating them. This CDR3 is built from 11 residues. In DNA, the CDR3 is TGCAGCGTTGAGTTCGGGGAAAAACTGTTTTTT. Its protein is CSVEFGEKLFF.

This chain connects TRBV11-2 to TRBJ2-5, with 7 nucleotides matching TRBD1. The DNA end lines up better with TRBJ2-7; the J call may be wrong. Germline CDR1 is SGHAT and CDR2 is FQNNGV. The CDR3 totals 14 residues. CDR3: CASSLGVGGNEQYF. The CDR3 bases are TGTGCCAGCAGCTTAGGTGTAGGGGGCAACGAGCAGTACTTC.

This clonotype has only a few counts. The DNA for the CDR3 is TGCAGTGCTAGACTGGCGGGGGATGAAAAACTGTTTTTT. This encodes CSARLAGDEKLFF. This chain joins TRBV20-1 and TRBJ1-4; maybe TRBD1 (5 bases). The germline V gene encodes CDR1 DFQATT and CDR2 SNEGSKA (reference sequence). Trimming took 2 bases from V and 6 from J, leaving 10 bases between them. The CDR3 runs 13 residues.

V and J are TRBV12-3 or TRBV12-4 and TRBJ1-4; D remains unclear. V shed 4 bases and J shed 12 bases, with 12 bases lying between them. This CDR3 spans 12 amino acids. The CDR3 nucleotides are TGTGCCAGCAGTTCCGGGCCCTTCGAACTGTTTTTT. This gives the protein CASSSGPFELFF.

The chain carries TRBV4-1 and TRBJ1-4, with no clear D. Trimming left V 0 bases short and J 5 bases short, with 10 bases between. Germline values: CDR1 MGHRA, CDR2 YSYEKL. The CDR3 is 15 amino acids. CDR3 sequence: CASSQEGFKNEKLFF. In DNA, the CDR3 is TGCGCCAGCAGCCAAGAGGGCTTCAAAAATGAAAAACTGTTTTTT.

This clonotype has only a few counts. V usage is TRBV15 and J usage is TRBJ2-7; D is uncertain. V was shortened by 5 bases and J by 5 bases, with 13 bases between the two germline ends. From germline, CDR1 is LNHNV and CDR2 YYDKDF (reference sequence). There are 13 residues in the CDR3. The DNA of the CDR3 is TGTGCCACCAGCTCCAGTCCCGAGGACGAGCAGTACTTC. This encodes CATSSSPEDEQYF.

This chain uses TRBV29-1 with TRBJ2-2; perhaps TRBD2 as D (5 bases). Germline V gene lookup returns CDR1 SQVTM and CDR2 ANQGSEA. V lost 5 bases and J lost 4, with 11 bases in between. This CDR3 has 13 amino acids. The CDR3 DNA reads TGCAGCGTTCGGGATATCAGCACCGGGGAGCTGTTTTTT. As protein: CSVRDISTGELFF.

This clonotype appeared a few times. The rearrangement links TRBV12-3 or TRBV12-4 to TRBJ2-7, with 7 bases lining up with TRBD2. The ends lost 5 bases at V and 5 bases at J; junction bases unmatched: 12. The length of the CDR3 is 15 residues. The CDR3 DNA is TGTGCCAGCAGTCCCGGGACTAACTTTAAAAACGAGCAGTACTTC. Translating it yields CASSPGTNFKNEQYF.

The CDR3, as DNA: TGTGCCATCAGTGAGACCTTAGGGACTCCAGTGGGAGATACGCAGTATTTT. It yields the protein CAISETLGTPVGDTQYF. The chain links TRBV10-3 to TRBJ2-3; possibly TRBD2 for D (6 bases). Germline-derived CDR1 and CDR2 are ENHRY and SYGVKD. Deletions cut 2 bases from V and 5 bases from J, with 20 bases between. The CDR3 is 17 residues long.

J is TRBJ2-5 and V is TRBV9; 11 bases fit TRBD2. Judging by the DNA end, TRBJ2-7 fits better; the J call may be wrong. The CDR3 loop spans 16 amino acids. Germline V CDR1 and CDR2: SGDLS, YYNGEE. DNA for the CDR3: TGTGCCAGCAGCCCAGACCCCACTAGCGGGAGTCGCGAGCAGTACTTC. Encoded protein: CASSPDPTSGSREQYF.

There are a few counts of this clonotype. The V call is TRBV4-3, the J call TRBJ1-2; TRBD1 agrees at 10 bases. V gave up 0 bases and J gave up 6 bases; unmatched junction bases: 7. The CDR3 spans 16 residues. Germline CDR1 and CDR2: LGHNA and YSLEER. The CDR3: CASSQEGGTGVDGYTF. In DNA form, the CDR3 reads TGCGCCAGCAGCCAAGAAGGCGGGACAGGGGTTGATGGCTACACCTTC.

The chain joins TRBV7-9 to TRBJ2-2; tentative D call: TRBD2 (7 bases). The germline gives CDR1 SEHNR, CDR2 FQNEAQ (reference sequence). Trimming pared 2 bases from V and 6 bases from J, leaving 13 bases between. The CDR3 has 15 amino acids. The CDR3 is CASSLRGGAAGELFF. The DNA of the CDR3 is TGTGCCAGCAGCTTAAGGGGGGGGGCCGCCGGGGAGCTGTTTTTT.

The chain has TRBV28 and TRBJ2-1; maybe TRBD1 (5 bases). V lost 5 bases, J lost 3 bases, and 11 bases lay in between. The germline CDR1 and CDR2 sequences are MDHEN and SYDVKM. The CDR3 covers 14 residues. CDR3 DNA sequence: TGTGCCAGCAGTAGGGGCGGCCTCTACAATGAGCAGTTCTTC. Translation gives CASSRGGLYNEQFF.

This clonotype was found many times. The chain has TRBV15 and TRBJ2-5; D uncertain. This CDR3 spans 14 amino acids. Looked up from germline, CDR1 is LNHNV and CDR2 is YYDKDF (reference sequence). The V gene lost 3 bases and the J gene lost 1 base, with 9 bases spanning the gap. CDR3 residues: CATSSLGSQETQYF. The DNA for the CDR3 is TGTGCCACCAGCAGCCTGGGAAGCCAAGAGACCCAGTACTTC.

This chain links TRBV7-3 with TRBJ2-1, with TRBD1 matching 10 bases. The CDR3 is 15 amino acids. Germline V lookup: CDR1 SGHTA, CDR2 FQGTGA. The J segment lost 5 bases and the V segment lost 3 bases, leaving 4 bases of the junction unmatched. The CDR3 DNA reads as TGTGCCAGCAGCTTCGGGACAGGGGTCCACAATGAGCAGTTCTTC. As protein: CASSFGTGVHNEQFF.

This clonotype was seen only a few times. The rearrangement uses TRBV20-1 and TRBJ2-5, with TRBD2 matching 11 bases. CDR1 is DFQATT, CDR2 SNEGSKA, per germline (reference sequence). The CDR3 runs 18 residues. With V trimmed by 6 bases and J by 1 base, 16 bases remained unmatched. CDR3: CSAKIAGGPVGIQETQYF. CDR3 DNA sequence: TGCAGTGCAAAGATAGCGGGAGGGCCGGTGGGTATCCAAGAGACCCAGTACTTC.

The table lists this clonotype with a few counts. The chain has TRBV12-3 or TRBV12-4 and TRBJ2-2; no clear D. The length of the CDR3 is 13 residues. V dropped 6 bases and J dropped 8 bases, with 13 bases sitting between them. This CDR3 reads CASRESGAGELFF. The CDR3 region has the DNA TGTGCCAGCAGAGAAAGTGGAGCAGGGGAGCTGTTTTTT.